This is a list of T cell receptor beta chains from one sample in a study of OX40 agonist ivuxolimab in advanced cancers. Repertoires were generated with immunoSEQ multiplex PCR, while TCRdb's copy carries only in-frame clones and drops some. This repertoire shows about 67,000 clones, around 87% found once; its top ten account for under 4.5%. The sample in question was CD4+ or CD8+ T cells sorted from blood, obtained in a trial of the OX40 agonist ivuxolimab. The receptor set was obtained from an adult with an advanced solid tumor such as melanoma, head and neck, liver or kidney cancer. Each CDR3 is given with its conserved first and last residue. The D gene is left open where the match is weak. Not every row has a clone size; where given, it reads once, few, many or a size class.

>-|TRBJ1-5|-|TRBV28
CASSHLLGAAQPQHF
TGTGCCAGCAGCCACCTACTGGGGGCAGCTCAGCCCCAGCATTTT
>-|TRBJ1-2|-|TRBV7-2
CASSLRPTRYGYTF
TGTGCCAGCAGCTTAAGGCCCACGAGGTATGGCTACACCTTC
>-|TRBJ2-4|TRBD1|TRBV28
CASSLDTGGLNIQYF
TGTGCCAGCAGTTTGGATACAGGGGGCTTGAACATTCAGTACTTC
>-|TRBJ2-5|-|TRBV27
CASSLVGPQETQYF
TGTGCCAGCAGTTTAGTGGGGCCTCAAGAGACCCAGTACTTC
>-|TRBJ1-5|TRBD1|TRBV19
CASRDREVFRPQHF
TGTGCCAGCCGGGACAGGGAGGTTTTTAGGCCCCAGCATTTT
>once|TRBJ1-1|-|TRBV29-1
CSVDGDKLAEAFF
TGCAGCGTTGACGGGGATAAGTTGGCTGAAGCTTTCTTT
>once|TRBJ2-3|TRBD2|TRBV6-5
CASSLAGGTDTQYF
TGTGCCAGCAGTCTAGCGGGGGGCACAGATACGCAGTATTTT
>-|TRBJ2-1|-|TRBV30
CAWSLASGYNEQFF
TGTGCCTGGAGCCTAGCGTCTGGCTACAATGAGCAGTTCTTC
>few|TRBJ1-6|-|TRBV4-2
CASSQESPWDNSPLHF
TGTGCCAGCAGCCAAGAGTCCCCCTGGGATAATTCACCCCTCCACTTT
>-|TRBJ2-3|TRBD2|TRBV10-3
CAISESLAGTEDTQYF
TGTGCCATCAGTGAGTCGTTAGCGGGAACAGAAGATACGCAGTATTTT
>-|TRBJ1-2|-|TRBV4-2
CASSQVDFGGGNYGYTF
TGTGCCAGCAGCCAAGTCGACTTTGGGGGTGGGAACTATGGCTACACCTTC
>-|TRBJ2-5|-|TRBV6-5
CATPRGRETQYF
TGTGCCACCCCAAGAGGGCGAGAGACCCAGTACTTC
>-|TRBJ2-7|TRBD1|TRBV5-4
CASSVTGEPYEQYF
TGTGCCAGCAGCGTTACAGGGGAACCCTACGAGCAGTACTTC
>-|TRBJ2-5|TRBD1|TRBV5-1
CASSPSTRGQGGELHF
TGCGCCAGCAGCCCCAGTACTAGAGGACAGGGCGGGGAGCTCCACTTC
>-|TRBJ2-4|-|TRBV18
CASSRDQPSGPKNIQYF
TGTGCCAGCTCTCGGGACCAACCCTCTGGGCCCAAAAACATTCAGTACTTC
>-|TRBJ2-7|TRBD2|TRBV14
CASSQPSGGGRQYF
TGTGCCAGCAGCCAACCTAGCGGGGGCGGTCGCCAGTACTTC
>-|TRBJ2-1|-|TRBV5-1
CASSSAEEQFF
TGCGCCAGCAGCTCAGCGGAAGAGCAGTTCTTC
>-|TRBJ2-7|TRBD1|TRBV6-5
CASRTRLDRDHEQYF
TGTGCCAGCAGAACTCGACTTGACAGGGATCACGAGCAGTACTTC
>-|TRBJ1-2|-|TRBV4-2
CASSQDLGGGYGYTF
TGTGCCAGCAGCCAAGATTTGGGGGGCGGTTATGGCTACACCTTC
>-|TRBJ2-5|TRBD2|TRBV2
CASRPGLASQETQYF
TGTGCCAGCAGGCCGGGACTAGCGAGCCAAGAGACCCAGTACTTC
>-|TRBJ2-3|-|TRBV10-1
CASSEQGGTDTQYF
TGCGCCAGCAGTGAGCAGGGTGGGACAGATACGCAGTATTTT
>-|TRBJ2-3|-|TRBV10-1
CASSSENTDTQYF
TGCGCCAGCAGTAGTGAGAACACAGATACGCAGTATTTT
>-|TRBJ2-1|TRBD2|TRBV2
CASSRGLDISSNEQFF
TGTGCCAGCAGTCGTGGACTAGACATATCCTCCAATGAGCAGTTCTTC
>-|TRBJ2-1|TRBD2|TRBV5-1
CASSPAGLAGSNEQFF
TGCGCCAGCAGCCCGGCAGGGCTAGCGGGTAGCAATGAGCAGTTCTTC
>-|TRBJ1-1|-|TRBV11-2
CASSYPTDRSEAFF
TGTGCCAGCAGCTACCCGACAGACCGATCTGAAGCTTTCTTT
>-|TRBJ2-1|-|TRBV29-1
CSVELGASLSYNEQFF
TGCAGCGTTGAATTGGGGGCCAGCTTATCCTACAATGAGCAGTTCTTC
>once|TRBJ2-7|TRBD2|TRBV15
CATSRGRTSGEGEQYF
TGTGCCACCAGCAGAGGTAGAACTAGCGGAGAGGGCGAGCAGTACTTC